This T cell receptor beta chain was captured by sequencing in a study of blood T cell repertoires in COVID-19. Study background: PBMCs, B-cell-depleted T cells, or T cells provided the cDNA or gDNA that made up the material.

Seattle participants joined during active infection and were tracked over time. Germline lookup yields CDR1 MGHRA and CDR2 YSYEKL. The ends were cut back, 0 bases at V and 8 bases at J, with 10 bases in the middle. The CDR3 has 14 amino acids. Per the study methods: Cell counts per sample came from amplifying reference gene primers. TCRdb keeps only in-frame clones here, not all; method: immunoSEQ multiplex PCR. V, J and clone size derive from that table, while D and trimming were established from the DNA sequence. The sample lists fewer than 25,000 clones, roughly nine tenths occurring once. Sequencing used peripheral blood. This TCR derives from an older man with COVID-19, enrolled during active disease. The chain couples TRBV4-1 to TRBJ1-4; weak D call: TRBD1 (5 bases). CDR3 amino acids: CASSQDGGDEKLFF. The CDR3 DNA reads as TGCGCCAGCAGCCAAGATGGAGGGGACGAAAAACTGTTTTTT.